This T cell receptor (beta chain) was captured in a study of PD-1 blockade in classical Hodgkin lymphoma. CDR3 length: 15 residues. The V end was cut by 6 bases, the J end by 6 bases, with 20 bases between. CDR1 and CDR2 (germline): MDHEN, SYDVKM. This table comes from immunoSEQ multiplex PCR, and its TCRdb copy is limited to in-frame clones, with some not included. Here the sample spans roughly 100,000 clones, approximately 90% being singletons. Study-wide findings and caveats: CD4+ but not CD8+ TCR diversity rose significantly by C4D1.

Every patient was affected by relapse after autologous stem cell transplantation, while exposure to brentuximab vedotin was not uniform. Patients had relapsed/refractory classical Hodgkin lymphoma with complete response, partial response or progressive disease as best response. A note on this clone: The antigen is undetermined.

The material was peripheral blood mononuclear cells (PBMCs), obtained before the second cycle of nivolumab. The source is a human donor with classical Hodgkin lymphoma. This chain links TRBV28 with TRBJ1-2, with D possibly being TRBD1 (6 bases). CDR3 region: CASSLSGQGRDGYTF. CDR3 nucleotide sequence: TGTGCCAGCAGCCTATCGGGTCAGGGGAGGGATGGCTACACCTTC.